The next 10 T cell receptor beta chains were all read from a single sample in a study of blood T cell repertoires in COVID-19. Assay used: immunoSEQ multiplex PCR; TCRdb lists only in-frame clones, some missing. The sample includes approximately 150,000 clones, approximately 89% seen only once; the top ten take approximately 10%. Sample: peripheral blood. Receptors were obtained from a man in his 60s with active or convalescent COVID-19.

The V call is TRBV12-3 or TRBV12-4, the J call TRBJ1-1; D is unresolved. The CDR3 loop spans 12 amino acids. Trimming cost V 2 bases and J 11 bases, with 12 bases left between them. CDR3 DNA: TGTGCCAGCAGTTTAAACAAACTAGGCGCTTTCTTT. This codes for CASSLNKLGAFF.

V is TRBV19 and J is TRBJ2-2; 7 bases are shared with TRBD1. The CDR3 runs 15 residues. Germline V lookup: CDR1 LNHDA, CDR2 SQIVND (reference sequence). V gave up 6 bases and J gave up 4 bases; unmatched junction bases: 8. CDR3 DNA: TGTGCCAGTAGGTCGGGACAGATTTTCACCGGGGAGCTGTTTTTT. Translating it yields CASRSGQIFTGELFF.

The V gene is TRBV6-5, the J gene TRBJ1-5; TRBD1 matches 7 bases. V gave up 2 bases and J gave up 5 bases; unmatched junction bases: 0. CDR1 and CDR2 (germline): MNHEY, SVGAGI. The CDR3 length is 13 residues. The CDR3, as DNA: TGTGCCAGCAGTTACGACAGGGATCAGCCCCAGCATTTT. Protein product: CASSYDRDQPQHF.

The chain uses TRBV2 and TRBJ1-5; maybe TRBD1 (5 bases). V lost 8 bases and J 1 base, leaving 12 bases between the germline ends. CDR3 size: 14 residues. CDR1 SNHLY and CDR2 FYNNEI come from the germline V gene. This CDR3 is CASRGRGSNQPQHF. CDR3 sequence (DNA): TGTGCCAGCCGGGGGAGAGGCAGCAATCAGCCCCAGCATTTT.

V usage is TRBV7-9 and J usage is TRBJ1-2, with D unclear. Germline CDR1 and CDR2: SEHNR and FQNEAQ (reference sequence). The CDR3 is made up of 14 amino acids. V lost 1 base and J lost 2, with 8 bases in between. The DNA for the CDR3 is TGTGCCAGCAGCTTAGAAGCAGGAAACTATGGCTACACCTTC. As protein: CASSLEAGNYGYTF. The complete variable domain, with remaining parts taken from reference TRBV7-9 and TRBJ1-2, reads DTGVSQNPRHKITKRGQNVTFRCDPISEHNRLYWYRQTLGQGPEFLTYFQNEAQLEKSRLLSDRFSAERPKGSFSTLEIQRTEQGDSAMYLCASSLEAGNYGYTFGSGTRLTVV.

J is TRBJ2-5 and V is TRBV7-8; 8 bases line up with TRBD1. Germline values: CDR1 SGHVS, CDR2 FQNEAQ. There are 16 residues in the CDR3. V lost 4 bases and J lost 5; bases outside the gene matches: 12. The CDR3 loop is CASSSTHGQGTETQYF. DNA for the CDR3: TGTGCCAGCAGCTCAACCCACGGACAGGGTACGGAGACCCAGTACTTC.

The V gene is TRBV5-1, the J gene TRBJ2-2; 10 positions agree with TRBD2. V gave up 1 base and J gave up 4 bases; unmatched junction bases: 7. Germline CDR1 is SGHRS and CDR2 is YFSETQ. The CDR3 contains 17 residues. This chain's CDR3 is CASSLTSGARGTGELFF. As DNA, the CDR3 is TGCGCCAGCAGCTTGACTAGCGGGGCTCGCGGCACCGGGGAGCTGTTTTTT.

The chain uses TRBV28 and TRBJ2-5; D is possibly TRBD1 (5 bases). V was shortened by 5 bases and J by 4 bases, with 14 bases between the two germline ends. CDR1 is MDHEN, CDR2 SYDVKM, per germline. The CDR3 has 14 residues. The CDR3 spells CASSKDSQRETQYF. The CDR3 DNA reads TGTGCCAGCAGTAAAGACAGCCAGCGAGAGACCCAGTACTTC. Full variable domain (outside the CDR3, taken from reference TRBV28 and TRBJ2-5): DVKVTQSSRYLVKRTGEKVFLECVQDMDHENMFWYRQDPGLGLRLIYFSYDVKMKEKGDIPEGYSVSREKKERFSLILESASTNQTSMYLCASSKDSQRETQYFGPGTRLLVL.

The chain recombines TRBV6-6 with TRBJ1-2; 8 bases match TRBD1. V gave up 7 bases and J gave up 6 bases; unmatched junction bases: 7. The CDR3 loop spans 13 amino acids. Germline-derived CDR1 and CDR2 are MNHNY and SVGAGI (reference sequence). As DNA, the CDR3 is TGTGCCAGCACCACGGACAGGGTGGATGGCTACACCTTC. Residues: CASTTDRVDGYTF.

This clone was counted once. The V and J genes are TRBV12-3 or TRBV12-4 and TRBJ1-5, with 9 bases that match TRBD1. J gave up 6 bases and V 6 bases, and 3 bases lay outside the gene matches. The CDR3 extends over 13 amino acids. CDR3 nucleotide sequence: TGTGCCAGCAGCGGACAGGGGATTCAGCCCCAGCATTTT. This translates into CASSGQGIQPQHF.